The 25 T cell receptor beta chains reported below all come from one sample, sequenced in a study of persistence of HIV-infected CD4 T cells. No cognate antigen is known for these TCRs. Anti-CD3/anti-CD28 beads served as a nonspecific positive control stimulus. Responding CD4+ T cells were sorted by upregulation of both CD40 ligand and CD69. This was the immunoSEQ version 4 assay in survey mode. Generated by immunoSEQ multiplex PCR, the TCRdb table keeps only in-frame clones and is missing some. The sample has 35,000 to 40,000 clones, around 90% seen once; the top ten hold approximately 1.4%. Sequenced material: CD4+ T cells sorted from PBMCs after 18-hour stimulation, taken from a patient who received antiretroviral therapy. All receptors come from an adult man with HIV who was CMV-seropositive.

Only one count was recorded for this clone. The chain couples TRBV5-1 to TRBJ2-5; perhaps TRBD2 as D (6 bases). Germline CDR1 and CDR2: SGHRS and YFSETQ. V was cut by 1 base and J by 5 bases, with 12 bases left in between. This CDR3 contains 14 residues. The CDR3 is CASSLSGDRETQYF. The DNA for the CDR3 is TGCGCCAGCAGCTTGTCGGGAGATAGGGAGACCCAGTACTTC.

V gene TRBV29-1 combines with J gene TRBJ1-4; 9 bases align to TRBD1. The CDR3 runs to 13 residues. The germline gives CDR1 SQVTM, CDR2 ANQGSEA. V lost 6 bases, J lost 5 bases, and 4 bases stayed unmatched. CDR3 amino acids: CSVVGQGNEKLFF. DNA for the CDR3: TGCAGCGTGGTTGGACAGGGGAATGAAAAACTGTTTTTT. The entire variable domain, with the rest obtained from reference TRBV29-1 and TRBJ1-4, is as follows: SAVISQKPSRDICQRGTSLTIQCQVDSQVTMMFWYRQQPGQSLTLIATANQGSEATYESGFVIDKFPISRPNLTFSTLTVSNMSPEDSSIYLCSVVGQGNEKLFFGSGTQLSVL.

This clone was observed a single time. This chain links TRBV6-5 with TRBJ1-6; possibly TRBD1 for D (5 bases). The length of the CDR3 is 14 residues. CDR1 is MNHEY and CDR2 is SVGAGI in the germline V gene. V shed 7 bases and J shed 14 bases, with 21 bases lying between them. The CDR3 region is CASKVGPDRSTLHF. The CDR3 bases are TGTGCCAGCAAAGTGGGACCCGATCGGTCAACCCTCCACTTT.

This rearrangement joins TRBV19 to TRBJ1-5, with 7 bases aligning to TRBD1. V shed 6 bases and J 0 bases; nucleotides not matched to a gene: 5. Germline values: CDR1 LNHDA, CDR2 SQIVND (reference sequence). The CDR3 has 15 amino acids. CDR3 sequence reads: CASRKGQNSNQPQHF. In DNA, the CDR3 is TGTGCCAGTAGGAAGGGACAGAATAGCAATCAGCCCCAGCATTTT.

This chain uses TRBV3-1 (or the pseudogene TRBV3-2) with TRBJ2-7; D ambiguous. The V end lost 4 bases, the J end lost 3 bases, and 10 bases lay between the germline ends. The CDR3 loop spans 13 amino acids. Germline V gene data show CDR1 as LGHDT and CDR2 as YNNKEL (reference sequence). CDR3 loop: CASSLGNNYEQYF. CDR3 nucleotides: TGTGCCAGCAGCCTAGGCAACAACTACGAGCAGTACTTC.

The rearrangement joins TRBV5-1 to TRBJ1-3; D gene unclear. This CDR3 is built from 15 residues. CDR1 and CDR2 from the germline V gene are SGHRS and YFSETQ. The V and J ends lost 1 base and 0 bases respectively, with 8 bases between them. The CDR3 coding sequence is TGCGCCAGCAGCTTGTCCCTCAACTCTGGAAACACCATATATTTT. It codes for CASSLSLNSGNTIYF.

The rearrangement joins TRBV5-5 to TRBJ2-2; TRBD2 is a possible D gene (6 bases). This CDR3 is built from 15 residues. Germline CDR1 reads SGHKS; CDR2 reads YYEKEE (reference sequence). Trimming stripped 4 bases from V and 6 bases from J, with 16 bases between. DNA for the CDR3: TGTGCCAGCAGCGGCCGGGACTGGTCTTCCGGGGAGCTGTTTTTT. This sequence encodes CASSGRDWSSGELFF.

The CDR3 coding sequence is TGTGCCAGCTCACCACTTTCTGTACAGGGGGCAATGAACACTGAAGCTTTCTTT. Its protein is CASSPLSVQGAMNTEAFF. The chain joins TRBV18 to TRBJ1-1, with 9 bases lining up with TRBD1. Trimming cost V 1 base and J 0 bases; bases outside gene matches: 9. The germline gives CDR1 KGHSH, CDR2 LQKENI. There are 18 residues in the CDR3.

The genes are TRBV27 and TRBJ1-2, with TRBD1 identical over 8 bases. V was pared by 2 bases and J by 1 base, with 3 bases of the junction left unmatched. Germline-derived CDR1 and CDR2 are MNHEY and SMNVEV (reference sequence). The CDR3 runs to 15 residues. In nucleotides, the CDR3 is TGTGCCAGCAGTTTAATGGGACAGGTTAACTATGGCTACACCTTC. As protein: CASSLMGQVNYGYTF.

V usage is TRBV12-3 or TRBV12-4 and J usage is TRBJ1-4; 7 bases line up with TRBD1. The CDR3 has 13 residues. Trimming removed 5 bases from V and 10 bases from J; junction bases left unmatched: 7. CDR3 sequence reads: CASSRQGLRKLFF. The CDR3 region has the DNA TGTGCCAGCAGTCGACAGGGTTTGAGAAAACTGTTTTTT.

This sequence joins TRBV2 and TRBJ1-5; D is unresolved. Germline V gene sequence: CDR1 SNHLY, CDR2 FYNNEI. This CDR3 has 14 residues. Trimming stripped 4 bases from V and 0 bases from J, with 7 bases between. CDR3 in amino acids: CASSGLYSNQPQHF. The CDR3 bases are TGTGCCAGCAGTGGGCTTTATAGCAATCAGCCCCAGCATTTT.

This chain joins TRBV10-3 and TRBJ1-4; D is uncertain. The germline CDR1 and CDR2 sequences are ENHRY and SYGVKD. The V end was cut by 3 bases, the J end by 8 bases, with 19 bases between. The CDR3 spans 16 residues. CDR3 in DNA: TGTGCCATCAGTGATCAGACACCGGGGATACGGGAAAAACTGTTTTTT. It is translated as CAISDQTPGIREKLFF.

The gene calls are TRBV28 and TRBJ1-2; 7 positions match TRBD1. J lost 1 base, V lost 5 bases, and 13 bases had no gene match. The CDR3 totals 17 residues. CDR1 is MDHEN and CDR2 is SYDVKM in the germline V gene. The CDR3 is CASSATPGTAFNYGYTF. For the CDR3, the DNA is TGTGCCAGCAGTGCAACCCCCGGGACAGCTTTTAACTATGGCTACACCTTC.

The chain carries TRBV19 and TRBJ2-2, with 10 bases aligning to TRBD2. V lost 2 bases, J lost 6 bases, and 12 bases stayed unmatched. Germline V lookup: CDR1 LNHDA, CDR2 SQIVND (reference sequence). The CDR3 loop spans 18 amino acids. Written as DNA, the CDR3 is TGTGCCAGTAGTATACCCCCGCGGAGCGGGGGGGCCCCCGGGGAGCTGTTTTTT. It translates to CASSIPPRSGGAPGELFF.

This chain links TRBV7-6 with TRBJ1-2, with 10 bases that match TRBD1. Germline V CDR1 and CDR2: SGHVS, FNYEAQ. The CDR3 loop spans 15 amino acids. V lost 5 bases, J lost 6 bases, and 9 bases stayed unmatched. The CDR3 DNA reads as TGTGCCAGCAGCCTCTCCGGACAGGGGGGAAATGGCTACACCTTC. This sequence encodes CASSLSGQGGNGYTF.

This chain joins TRBV5-6 and TRBJ1-3; no definite D call. CDR3 length: 16 amino acids. The ends were cut back, 1 base at V and 0 bases at J, with 11 bases in the middle. Germline-derived CDR1 and CDR2 are SGHDT and YYEEEE. The CDR3 here is CASSLLTESSGNTIYF. CDR3 DNA: TGTGCCAGCAGCTTGTTAACGGAGAGCTCTGGAAACACCATATATTTT. Based on the CDR3 plus reference TRBV5-6 and TRBJ1-3, the full variable domain is DAGVTQSPTHLIKTRGQQVTLRCSPKSGHDTVSWYQQALGQGPQFIFQYYEEEERQRGNFPDRFSGHQFPNYSSELNVNALLLGDSALYLCASSLLTESSGNTIYFGEGSWLTVV.

This clone was observed once. This rearrangement joins TRBV4-2 to TRBJ2-7; 8 nucleotides align to TRBD1. Trimming at V came to 3 bases and at J to 7 bases, leaving 5 bases not matched to a gene. CDR3 length: 13 amino acids. Germline CDR1 and CDR2: LGHNA and YNFKEQ. DNA for the CDR3: TGTGCCAGCAGCCAGCCCGGGACAGGTGAGCAGTACTTC. Translated, it gives CASSQPGTGEQYF.

V is TRBV19 and J is TRBJ1-1, with 11 bases lining up with TRBD1. Germline V gene data show CDR1 as LNHDA and CDR2 as SQIVND (reference sequence). V lost 4 bases, J lost 4 bases, and 2 bases stayed unmatched. The CDR3 is 14 residues long. The CDR3 coding sequence is TGTGCCAGTAGTACGGGACAGGGGGTCACTGAAGCTTTCTTT. Amino acids: CASSTGQGVTEAFF.

The V gene is TRBV9, the J gene TRBJ2-7; a weak D match, TRBD2 (6 bases). With 0 bases removed from V and 3 bases from J, the gap between germline ends came to 13 bases. The length of the CDR3 is 15 residues. The germline V gene has CDR1 SGDLS and CDR2 YYNGEE. In DNA, the CDR3 is TGTGCCAGCAGCGTAGCGGGCGGGGCATACTACGAGCAGTACTTC. This encodes CASSVAGGAYYEQYF.

CDR3 in amino acids: CASSDRGGLNYGYTF. CDR3 nucleotides: TGTGCCAGCAGTGACAGGGGAGGACTTAACTATGGCTACACCTTC. This chain connects TRBV27 to TRBJ1-2, with 8 bases lining up with TRBD1. The CDR3 has 15 amino acids. V lost 5 bases to trimming and J lost 1 base; unmatched junction nucleotides: 6. Germline CDR1 reads MNHEY; CDR2 reads SMNVEV (reference sequence).

The rearrangement links TRBV6-5 to TRBJ1-6, with 8 positions matching TRBD1. V lost 5 bases to trimming and J lost 12 bases; unmatched junction nucleotides: 6. CDR1 and CDR2 (germline): MNHEY, SVGAGI. The CDR3 loop spans 13 amino acids. This chain's CDR3 is CASSTDREGPLHF. CDR3 nucleotide sequence: TGTGCCAGCAGTACGGACAGGGAGGGACCCCTCCACTTT.

The chain combines TRBV29-1 with TRBJ1-5, with a tentative D call TRBD1 (5 bases). The germline CDR1 and CDR2 sequences are SQVTM and ANQGSEA. The CDR3 totals 12 residues. V was cut by 4 bases and J by 3 bases, with 7 bases left in between. The CDR3: CSVGGVNQPQHF. As DNA, the CDR3 is TGCAGCGTTGGAGGGGTCAATCAGCCCCAGCATTTT.

This chain connects TRBV18 to TRBJ1-4; weak D call: TRBD1 (5 bases). This CDR3 comprises 14 residues. Germline CDR1 reads KGHSH; CDR2 reads LQKENI. V lost 2 bases to trimming and J lost 8 bases, with 12 bases between them. The CDR3 reads CASSPSAGNEKLFF. The CDR3 bases are TGTGCCAGCTCACCATCAGCAGGGAACGAAAAACTGTTTTTT.

The chain joins TRBV6-6 to TRBJ1-5, with 11 bases matching TRBD1. Germline V gene lookup returns CDR1 MNHNY and CDR2 SVGAGI (reference sequence). The CDR3 runs 16 residues. V dropped 5 bases and J dropped 4; count of bases not matched to a gene: 7. As DNA, the CDR3 is TGTGCCAGCAGTCCAACGGGACAGGGGGAAAATCAGCCCCAGCATTTT. This translates into CASSPTGQGENQPQHF.

The V and J genes are TRBV2 and TRBJ2-3, with 9 positions matching TRBD1. V lost 5 bases and J lost 7; bases outside the gene matches: 10. Germline loops: CDR1 SNHLY, CDR2 FYNNEI. CDR3 size: 15 residues. The chain's CDR3 is CASSPGTGSKNTQYF. In nucleotides, the CDR3 is TGTGCCAGCAGTCCCGGGACAGGGTCTAAAAATACGCAGTATTTT.